This record looks at one TCR beta chain sequence and its context. Participant ages covered about 18 to 89 years across about 22 US areas. Cohort placement rested on clinical history that participants reported themselves. This sample is drawn from a study of blood T cell repertoires in COVID-19. Study processing details: Amplified reference gene primers provided the basis for estimating nucleated cell counts. Assay: immunoSEQ multiplex PCR; the TCRdb copy retains only in-frame clones and omits some. V, J and clone size derive from that table, while D and trimming were established from the DNA sequence. The data contain around 300,000 clones, nearly 90% of them seen just once; the ten biggest clones take up approximately 1.5%. Germline V lookup: CDR1 SGHDN, CDR2 FVKESK. Trimming removed 5 bases from V and 2 bases from J; junction bases left unmatched: 5. This CDR3 has 14 residues.

This chain uses TRBV14 with TRBJ2-5, with TRBD2 matching over 7 bases. Sequenced: PBMCs or T cells enriched from blood (not recorded which). The receptor was isolated from a woman younger than 35 with acute COVID-19. CDR3 sequence: CASSILATQETQYF. The DNA for the CDR3 is TGTGCCAGCAGCATACTAGCGACTCAAGAGACCCAGTACTTC. Drawing the rest from reference TRBV14 and TRBJ2-5, the complete variable domain is EAGVTQFPSHSVIEKGQTVTLRCDPISGHDNLYWYRRVMGKEIKFLLHFVKESKQDESGMPNNRFLAERTGGTYSTLKVQPAELEDSGVYFCASSILATQETQYFGPGTRLLVL.